This T cell receptor (beta chain) was captured in a study of OX40 agonist ivuxolimab in advanced cancers. CDR3 length: 15 amino acids. Germline V gene sequence: CDR1 LNHDA, CDR2 SQIVND (reference sequence). V dropped 5 bases and J dropped 4; count of bases not matched to a gene: 6. Findings and limits, study-wide: The expanded peripheral T cells' antigen specificity was not determined.

With regard to this clone: Its cognate antigen is unknown.

Patients were ruled out by autoimmune disease history or systemic immunosuppression. Generated by immunoSEQ multiplex PCR, the TCRdb table keeps only in-frame clones and is missing some. The table records under 60,000 clones, around 94% of them present only once. The sample was CD4+ or CD8+ T cells sorted from blood, taken in a trial of the OX40 agonist ivuxolimab. The V gene is TRBV19, the J gene TRBJ2-1, with TRBD2 matching 9 bases. This TCR derives from an adult with an advanced solid tumor such as melanoma, head and neck, liver or kidney cancer. The CDR3 bases are TGTGCCAGTAGTCGGGCTAGCGGGACATACAATGAGCAGTTCTTC. This gives the protein CASSRASGTYNEQFF.